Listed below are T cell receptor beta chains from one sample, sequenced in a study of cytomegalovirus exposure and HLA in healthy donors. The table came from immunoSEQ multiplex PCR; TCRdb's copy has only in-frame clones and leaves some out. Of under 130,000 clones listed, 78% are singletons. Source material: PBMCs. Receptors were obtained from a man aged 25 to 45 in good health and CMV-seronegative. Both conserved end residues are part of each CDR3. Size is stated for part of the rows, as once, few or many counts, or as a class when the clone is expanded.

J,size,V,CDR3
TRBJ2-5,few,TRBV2,CASSADSVQETQYF
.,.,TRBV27,CASSATGGGYEQYF
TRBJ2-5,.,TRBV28,CASRSTGITQETQYF
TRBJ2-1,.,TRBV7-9,CASSLARNEQFF
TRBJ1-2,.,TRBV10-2,CASRTDSFYGYTF
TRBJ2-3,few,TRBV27,CASSLRTSGSTDTQYF
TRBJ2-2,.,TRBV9,CASSVGGGSTGELFF
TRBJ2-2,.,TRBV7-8,CASSLLRRDRAGTGELFF
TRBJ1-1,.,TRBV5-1,CASSLGAEAFF
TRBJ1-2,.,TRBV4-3,CASSPGDRGGVYGYTF
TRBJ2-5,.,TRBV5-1,CASSRTAQGRETQYF
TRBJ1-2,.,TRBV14,CASSQDLRVHGYTF
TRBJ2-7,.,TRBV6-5,CASRTPRGYEQYF
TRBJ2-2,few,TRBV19,CASSIGGVERLNTGELFF
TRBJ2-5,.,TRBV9,CASSVPGAGETQYF
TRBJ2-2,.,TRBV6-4,CASKQQGADTGELFF
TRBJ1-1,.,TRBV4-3,CASSQGDRGHTEAFF
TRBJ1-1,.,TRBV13,CASRPQGGNTEAFF
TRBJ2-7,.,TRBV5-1,CASSLVLESYEQYF
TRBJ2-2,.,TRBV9,CASSETGGSGELFF
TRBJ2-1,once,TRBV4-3,CASSQVQGLPQENEQFF
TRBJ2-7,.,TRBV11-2,CASSKGTGSGYEQYF
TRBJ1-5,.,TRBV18,CASSREHGGGLSNQPQHF
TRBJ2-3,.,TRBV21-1,CASSNLTVPGADTQYF
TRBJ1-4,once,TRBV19,CASSSDAATQKLFF
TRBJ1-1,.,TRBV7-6,CASSLGGGEAFF
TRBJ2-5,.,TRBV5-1,CASSSRDRGLKTQYF
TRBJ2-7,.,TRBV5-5,CASSLGLAGEDEQYF